This T cell receptor (beta chain) was sequenced for a study of blood T cell repertoires in COVID-19. Study as a whole: Samples representing acute and convalescent COVID-19 were sourced from the United States, Italy and Spain. T cells, B-cell-depleted T cells, or PBMCs provided the cDNA or gDNA that served as material.

Per germline, CDR1 SEHNR and CDR2 FQNEAQ (reference sequence). CDR3 size: 13 residues. J gave up 4 bases and V 7 bases, and 4 bases lay outside the gene matches. How the authors handled the data: Reference gene primer amplification gave nucleated cell count estimates. This table comes from immunoSEQ multiplex PCR, and its TCRdb copy is limited to in-frame clones, with some not included. The V and J calls and the clone size are those of that table, but D and trimming were determined from the DNA. The table records about 300,000 clones, approximately 86% of them present only once. The sequenced sample consisted of peripheral blood. The rearrangement uses TRBV7-9 and TRBJ1-2, with 9 bases matching TRBD1. The sequence was collected from a man aged 70-80 years with acute or convalescent COVID-19. The chain's CDR3 is CASKTGGAYGYTF. The CDR3 DNA reads TGTGCCAGCAAGACAGGGGGGGCCTATGGCTACACCTTC.